Listed below are T cell receptor beta chains from one sample, sequenced in a study of blood T cell repertoires in COVID-19. The method was immunoSEQ multiplex PCR; TCRdb's version includes in-frame clones alone and lacks a portion of them. The table records 200,000 to 300,000 clones, roughly 90% of them present only once. What was sequenced was peripheral blood. These receptors were taken from a man younger than 45 with active or convalescent COVID-19. The CDR3 runs from the conserved cysteine through the conserved F or W. Each record gives: V gene, D gene, J gene, CDR3 protein, CDR3 DNA. A D gene is named only where the DNA matches it firmly.

V gene: TRBV29-1; D gene: TRBD1; J gene: TRBJ1-1; CDR3 protein: CSGGVQGGTEAFF; CDR3 DNA: TGCAGCGGTGGGGTTCAGGGGGGCACTGAAGCTTTCTTT
V gene: TRBV4-2; D gene: NA; J gene: TRBJ2-3; CDR3 protein: CASSQDSEAHSTDTQYF; CDR3 DNA: TGTGCCAGCAGCCAAGATTCGGAGGCTCATAGCACAGATACGCAGTATTTT
V gene: TRBV6-6; D gene: TRBD1; J gene: TRBJ1-4; CDR3 protein: CASSYRRGRGQEKLFF; CDR3 DNA: TGTGCCAGCAGTTACCGCCGGGGAAGGGGGCAGGAAAAACTGTTTTTT
V gene: TRBV19; D gene: TRBD2; J gene: TRBJ2-1; CDR3 protein: CASSAILAGGLSYNEQFF; CDR3 DNA: TGTGCCAGTAGTGCGATACTAGCGGGGGGATTGTCCTACAATGAGCAGTTCTTC
V gene: TRBV5-1; D gene: NA; J gene: TRBJ2-5; CDR3 protein: CASSNGNRGRASETQYF; CDR3 DNA: TGCGCCAGCAGCAACGGCAACAGGGGGAGGGCGTCGGAGACCCAGTACTTC
V gene: TRBV7-9; D gene: NA; J gene: TRBJ1-2; CDR3 protein: CASSSTTDYGYTF; CDR3 DNA: TGTGCCAGCAGCTCGACGACAGACTATGGCTACACCTTC
V gene: TRBV6-5; D gene: TRBD1; J gene: TRBJ1-3; CDR3 protein: CARGGQGISGNTIYF; CDR3 DNA: TGTGCCAGAGGGGGACAGGGGATCTCTGGAAACACCATATATTTT
V gene: TRBV6-6; D gene: NA; J gene: TRBJ1-1; CDR3 protein: CASSSTIGGTEAFF; CDR3 DNA: TGTGCCAGCAGCTCCACAATAGGCGGCACTGAAGCTTTCTTT
V gene: TRBV19; D gene: TRBD1; J gene: TRBJ1-5; CDR3 protein: CASRTTGGNQPQHF; CDR3 DNA: TGTGCCAGTAGGACGACAGGGGGCAACCAGCCCCAGCATTTT
V gene: TRBV7-2; D gene: TRBD2; J gene: TRBJ2-1; CDR3 protein: CASSLVGTSGGAWEFF; CDR3 DNA: TGTGCCAGCAGCTTAGTCGGGACTAGCGGGGGGGCTTGGGAGTTCTTC
V gene: TRBV5-1; D gene: NA; J gene: TRBJ1-2; CDR3 protein: CASSRTGVGGDNYGYTF; CDR3 DNA: TGCGCCAGCAGCCGGACGGGCGTCGGGGGTGATAACTATGGCTACACCTTC
V gene: TRBV6-5; D gene: TRBD1; J gene: TRBJ1-5; CDR3 protein: CASRGRGPSNQPQHF; CDR3 DNA: TGTGCCAGCCGAGGTAGGGGGCCAAGCAATCAGCCCCAGCATTTT
V gene: TRBV2; D gene: NA; J gene: TRBJ1-2; CDR3 protein: CASSPEGWSYGYTF; CDR3 DNA: TGTGCCAGCAGTCCGGAGGGTTGGAGCTATGGCTACACCTTC
V gene: TRBV19; D gene: TRBD1; J gene: TRBJ2-3; CDR3 protein: CASRASRGSGDTQYF; CDR3 DNA: TGTGCCAGTAGGGCTAGCAGGGGGTCCGGCGATACGCAGTATTTT
V gene: TRBV9; D gene: TRBD2; J gene: TRBJ2-7; CDR3 protein: CASSLGGISYEQYF; CDR3 DNA: TGTGCCAGCAGCCTCGGGGGGATTTCCTACGAGCAGTACTTC
V gene: TRBV7-2; D gene: TRBD1; J gene: TRBJ1-1; CDR3 protein: CASSLVVGTGGTEAFF; CDR3 DNA: TGTGCCAGCAGCTTAGTAGTAGGGACAGGGGGGACTGAAGCTTTCTTT
V gene: TRBV19; D gene: TRBD1; J gene: TRBJ1-5; CDR3 protein: CASSVDRGSGPQHF; CDR3 DNA: TGTGCCAGTAGTGTAGACAGGGGTTCAGGGCCCCAGCATTTT
V gene: TRBV14; D gene: NA; J gene: TRBJ1-1; CDR3 protein: CASSPSRDFEAFF; CDR3 DNA: TGTGCCAGCAGCCCTTCCAGGGATTTTGAAGCTTTCTTT
V gene: TRBV27; D gene: TRBD1; J gene: TRBJ1-2; CDR3 protein: CASSLDPGGKGYTF; CDR3 DNA: TGTGCCAGCAGTTTAGACCCAGGGGGTAAGGGCTACACCTTC
V gene: TRBV2; D gene: TRBD2; J gene: TRBJ2-1; CDR3 protein: CASRTSGGYNEQFF; CDR3 DNA: TGTGCCAGCCGGACTAGCGGGGGGTACAATGAGCAGTTCTTC